This entry lists 14 T cell receptor beta chains sequenced from one sample in a study of blood T cell repertoires in COVID-19. TCRdb's copy holds only in-frame clones and misses some; the assay was immunoSEQ multiplex PCR. This sample yields about 280,000 clones, of which approximately 85% are seen a single time; 4.5% to 5.5% belongs to the top ten. The specimen sequenced was peripheral blood. The receptors were sampled from a man between 45 and 60 years old with active or convalescent COVID-19.

The chain has TRBV30 and TRBJ2-1; D is perhaps TRBD1 (6 bases). This CDR3 has 15 residues. The germline V gene encodes CDR1 GTSNPN and CDR2 SVGIG (reference sequence). Trimming took 0 bases from V and 4 from J, leaving 13 bases between them. The CDR3 sequence is CAWSVPRGTYNEQFF. CDR3 sequence (DNA): TGTGCCTGGAGTGTCCCCAGGGGTACTTACAATGAGCAGTTCTTC.

CDR3 amino acids: CASSLAGAADTQYF. The CDR3 nucleotides are TGTGCCAGCAGCCTAGCGGGAGCAGCAGATACGCAGTATTTT. This chain uses TRBV14 with TRBJ2-3; 9 nucleotides align to TRBD2. The J segment lost 4 bases and the V segment lost 4 bases, leaving 3 bases of the junction unmatched. CDR1 SGHDN and CDR2 FVKESK come from the germline V gene. The CDR3 runs 14 residues.

This clone was counted a single time. The V gene is TRBV30, the J gene TRBJ2-1; the match to TRBD1 covers 9 bases. J was trimmed by 2 bases and V by 1 base; bases with no gene match: 0. The germline V gene encodes CDR1 GTSNPN and CDR2 SVGIG (reference sequence). This CDR3 region has 14 residues. In nucleotides, the CDR3 is TGTGCCTGGAGTGGACAGGGGGCCTACAATGAGCAGTTCTTC. Amino acids: CAWSGQGAYNEQFF.

V and J are TRBV28 and TRBJ2-3; D gene unclear. This CDR3 spans 13 amino acids. The V gene lost 8 bases and the J gene lost 3 bases, with 12 bases spanning the gap. From germline, CDR1 is MDHEN and CDR2 SYDVKM. CDR3: CASLYPGTDTQYF. In nucleotides, the CDR3 is TGTGCCAGCCTTTACCCCGGGACAGATACGCAGTATTTT.

V is TRBV10-3 and J is TRBJ1-2, with TRBD1 matching over 7 bases. The length of the CDR3 is 14 residues. The germline V gene has CDR1 ENHRY and CDR2 SYGVKD. V lost 4 bases, J lost 3 bases, and 5 bases stayed unmatched. As DNA, the CDR3 is TGTGCCATCAGTGTGGGCAGGGGGGACTATGGCTACACCTTC. Translation gives CAISVGRGDYGYTF.

The chain couples TRBV11-2 to TRBJ2-1; weak D call: TRBD2 (6 bases). The CDR3 consists of 14 residues. V gave up 2 bases and J gave up 7 bases, with 12 bases separating them. Germline lookup yields CDR1 SGHAT and CDR2 FQNNGV. CDR3 residues: CASSLLAGLNEQFF. In nucleotides, the CDR3 is TGTGCCAGCAGCTTACTGGCGGGATTAAATGAGCAGTTCTTC.

There are a few counts of this clone. This chain uses TRBV7-8 with TRBJ2-3; maybe TRBD2 (5 bases). This CDR3 is 13 amino acids long. Germline lookup yields CDR1 SGHVS and CDR2 FQNEAQ. V was clipped by 5 bases and J by 6 bases, with 12 bases between them. CDR3 in DNA: TGTGCCAGCAGCCCCCGGGGAGTGGATACGCAGTATTTT. Its translation: CASSPRGVDTQYF.

The chain uses TRBV28 and TRBJ2-7; TRBD1 matches 7 bases. The CDR3 consists of 15 residues. V was pared by 3 bases and J by 0 bases, with 5 bases of the junction left unmatched. Germline CDR1 and CDR2: MDHEN and SYDVKM. CDR3 DNA: TGTGCCAGCAGTTTCGAGGGGGCGACCTCCTACGAGCAGTACTTC. Translated: CASSFEGATSYEQYF.

The chain combines TRBV3-1 (or the pseudogene TRBV3-2) with TRBJ2-1, with 10 nucleotides matching TRBD2. The V gene end was trimmed by 4 bases and the J gene end by 5 bases; junction bases not matched to a gene: 20. Germline CDR1 reads LGHDT; CDR2 reads YNNKEL (reference sequence). There are 20 residues in the CDR3. CDR3 in DNA: TGTGCCAGCAGCCCCACCCAGGGGGCAGCTAGCGGGAGTTCAAACAATGAGCAGTTCTTC. Translation gives CASSPTQGAASGSSNNEQFF.

In DNA, the CDR3 is TGTGCCAGCAGCTTAAGGAATCGAGCGTGGGGCAAAGACTCCTACGAGCAGTACTTC. Residues: CASSLRNRAWGKDSYEQYF. The chain joins TRBV7-8 to TRBJ2-7, with D possibly being TRBD1 (5 bases). The CDR3 contains 19 residues. Germline assignment: CDR1 SGHVS and CDR2 FQNEAQ. The V and J ends lost 2 bases and 0 bases respectively, with 23 bases between them.

The genes are TRBV2 and TRBJ2-6; TRBD1 aligns across 9 bases. The CDR3 covers 17 residues. J lost 0 bases, V lost 6 bases, and 6 bases had no gene match. Germline assignment: CDR1 SNHLY and CDR2 FYNNEI. CDR3 amino acids: CASREGQGRSGANVLTF. The CDR3 nucleotides are TGTGCCAGCAGGGAGGGACAGGGCCGCTCTGGGGCCAACGTCCTGACTTTC. Full variable domain (missing parts from reference TRBV2 and TRBJ2-6): EPEVTQTPSHQVTQMGQEVILRCVPISNHLYFYWYRQILGQKVEFLVSFYNNEISEKSEIFDDQFSVERPDGSNFTLKIRSTKLEDSAMYFCASREGQGRSGANVLTFGAGSRLTVL.

The chain employs TRBV2 and TRBJ1-5, with 8 bases matching TRBD1. CDR1 is SNHLY and CDR2 is FYNNEI in the germline V gene. With V trimmed by 4 bases and J by 2 bases, 4 bases remained unmatched. CDR3 length: 15 residues. CDR3 coding DNA: TGTGCCAGCAGTGCCCGGACAGGGCGCAATCAGCCCCAGCATTTT. Protein sequence: CASSARTGRNQPQHF. Based on the CDR3 plus reference TRBV2 and TRBJ1-5, the full variable domain is EPEVTQTPSHQVTQMGQEVILRCVPISNHLYFYWYRQILGQKVEFLVSFYNNEISEKSEIFDDQFSVERPDGSNFTLKIRSTKLEDSAMYFCASSARTGRNQPQHFGDGTRLSIL.

V and J are TRBV4-1 and TRBJ1-1; no clear D gene. This CDR3 region has 17 residues. The germline V gene has CDR1 MGHRA and CDR2 YSYEKL. The germline V and J ends were trimmed by 4 bases and 1 base, with 19 bases remaining between them. The CDR3 bases are TGCGCCAGCAGCCCCCCGGAGCCCCGACGTCGGAACACTGAAGCTTTCTTT. This translates into CASSPPEPRRRNTEAFF.

This clone came up a few times. This chain uses TRBV6-5 with TRBJ1-5; D gene unclear. CDR3 size: 12 residues. The V end lost 8 bases, the J end lost 2 bases, and 7 bases lay between the germline ends. From germline, CDR1 is MNHEY and CDR2 SVGAGI. The CDR3 DNA follows: TGTGCCAGCGTGCGGGGCAATCAGCCCCAGCATTTT. Translation: CASVRGNQPQHF.